This is a list of T cell receptor beta chains from one sample in a study of PD-L1 blockade in urothelial cancer. Measured with immunoSEQ multiplex PCR; TCRdb has only the in-frame clones, and not every one. The table includes about 76,000 clones, around four fifths detected once. Sample: PBMCs, taken around atezolizumab (anti-PD-L1) treatment. All receptors derive from a man aged 65-85 years with urothelial cancer. Each CDR3 is given with its conserved first and last residue. The D gene is left open where the match is weak. Clone size, where shown, is once, few, many, or a class for clones that have expanded.

CDR3: CASAPGQLTGELFF
DNA: TGTGCCAGCGCCCCGGGACAGCTCACCGGGGAGCTGTTTTTT
D: TRBD1
size: .
J: TRBJ2-2
V: TRBV27

CDR3: CASSKPGTGDETQYF
DNA: TGTGCCAGTAGTAAACCTGGGACAGGGGACGAGACCCAGTACTTC
D: TRBD1
size: .
J: TRBJ2-5
V: TRBV19

CDR3: CASSPTRSSYNEQFF
DNA: TGTGCCAGCAGCCCTACTCGGAGCTCCTACAATGAGCAGTTCTTC
D: .
size: .
J: TRBJ2-1
V: TRBV5-4

CDR3: CASSMEENQPQHF
DNA: TGTGCCAGCAGCATGGAGGAAAATCAGCCCCAGCATTTT
D: .
size: .
J: TRBJ1-5
V: TRBV7-9

CDR3: CASSLTNRGRYNEQFF
DNA: TGTGCCAGCAGCTTAACCAACAGGGGGCGGTACAATGAGCAGTTCTTC
D: TRBD1
size: .
J: TRBJ2-1
V: TRBV7-6

CDR3: CASSTTGTLGGYTF
DNA: TGTGCCAGCAGCACGACCGGGACTCTAGGAGGCTACACCTTC
D: .
size: once
J: TRBJ1-2
V: TRBV11-2

CDR3: CASSQLGGNEQFF
DNA: TGTGCCAGCAGCCAGCTAGGGGGAAATGAGCAGTTCTTC
D: .
size: few
J: TRBJ2-1
V: TRBV14

CDR3: CASSSTGQGNYEQYF
DNA: TGCGCCAGCAGCTCCACGGGACAGGGTAACTACGAGCAGTACTTC
D: TRBD1
size: .
J: TRBJ2-7
V: TRBV5-1

CDR3: CASSLAAGSTDTQYF
DNA: TGTGCCAGCAGCTTAGCAGCGGGAAGCACAGATACGCAGTATTTT
D: TRBD2
size: .
J: TRBJ2-3
V: TRBV7-9

CDR3: CASSVGGSWADTQYF
DNA: TGTGCCAGCAGCGTAGGAGGCAGCTGGGCAGATACGCAGTATTTT
D: .
size: .
J: TRBJ2-3
V: TRBV9

CDR3: CASSLEATGYGYTF
DNA: TGCGCCAGCAGCTTGGAGGCAACGGGCTATGGCTACACCTTC
D: .
size: .
J: TRBJ1-2
V: TRBV5-1

CDR3: CASSVGPRGETQYF
DNA: TGTGCCAGTAGTGTAGGGCCCAGGGGAGAGACCCAGTACTTC
D: .
size: once
J: TRBJ2-5
V: TRBV19

CDR3: CASSEGTSRVTDTQYF
DNA: TGTGCCAGCAGTGAAGGGACTAGTAGGGTCACAGATACGCAGTATTTT
D: TRBD2
size: .
J: TRBJ2-3
V: TRBV25-1

CDR3: CASSTSEAGGPYEQYF
DNA: TGTGCCAGTAGTACGTCTGAAGCGGGAGGCCCCTACGAGCAGTACTTC
D: TRBD2
size: few
J: TRBJ2-7
V: TRBV19

CDR3: CASSVGSGGVAGFEQYF
DNA: TGTGCCAGCAGCGTAGGGAGCGGAGGGGTCGCCGGGTTCGAGCAGTACTTC
D: .
size: .
J: TRBJ2-7
V: TRBV9

CDR3: CASSLLGGPGAFF
DNA: TGTGCCAGCAGCCTCCTCGGGGGGCCGGGCGCTTTCTTT
D: .
size: .
J: TRBJ1-1
V: TRBV4-2

CDR3: CASSSPTSGTNTGELFF
DNA: TGCGCCAGCAGCTCACCGACTAGCGGGACGAACACCGGGGAGCTGTTTTTT
D: TRBD2
size: .
J: TRBJ2-2
V: TRBV5-1

CDR3: CASSIRGGNTGELFF
DNA: TGTGCCAGCAGTATCAGGGGTGGGAACACCGGGGAGCTGTTTTTT
D: .
size: .
J: TRBJ2-2
V: TRBV6-1

CDR3: CASGYGDLEETQYF
DNA: TGTGCTAGTGGTTACGGTGACCTGGAGGAGACCCAGTACTTC
D: .
size: once
J: TRBJ2-5
V: TRBV12-5

CDR3: CASSLRGTTEAFF
DNA: TGTGCCAGCAGTTTGCGAGGAACCACTGAAGCTTTCTTT
D: .
size: .
J: TRBJ1-1
V: TRBV28

CDR3: CASSRSGQGRHEQYF
DNA: TGTGCCAGCAGTAGGTCGGGACAGGGGAGGCACGAGCAGTACTTC
D: TRBD1
size: .
J: TRBJ2-7
V: TRBV6-1

CDR3: CASSPVTSGTGEQFF
DNA: TGTGCCAGCTCACCAGTGACTAGCGGGACTGGGGAGCAGTTCTTC
D: TRBD2
size: .
J: TRBJ2-1
V: TRBV18

CDR3: CASSPAGGGIAHEQYF
DNA: TGTGCCAGCAGCCCAGCCGGGGGAGGAATCGCCCACGAGCAGTACTTC
D: .
size: few
J: TRBJ2-7
V: TRBV7-9

CDR3: CASSTSVTYEQYF
DNA: TGTGCCAGTAGTACGTCGGTCACCTACGAGCAGTACTTC
D: .
size: once
J: TRBJ2-7
V: TRBV19

CDR3: CASSSPRGLAGGPSYNEQFF
DNA: TGTGCCAGCAGCTCCCCCAGGGGTCTAGCGGGAGGTCCTAGCTACAATGAGCAGTTCTTC
D: TRBD2
size: .
J: TRBJ2-1
V: TRBV7-8

CDR3: CASRLFGGLNTEAFF
DNA: TGTGCCAGTAGGTTATTTGGGGGCTTGAACACTGAAGCTTTCTTT
D: .
size: once
J: TRBJ1-1
V: TRBV19

CDR3: CASSVTGGPNEQYF
DNA: TGTGCCAGCAGCGTCACGGGAGGGCCCAACGAGCAGTACTTC
D: TRBD2
size: .
J: TRBJ2-7
V: TRBV9

CDR3: CSVVGLTSVYEQYF
DNA: TGCAGCGTTGTTGGTCTAACGTCGGTCTACGAGCAGTACTTC
D: .
size: .
J: TRBJ2-7
V: TRBV29-1